The 8 T cell receptor beta chains reported below all come from one sample, sequenced in a study of OX40 agonist ivuxolimab in advanced cancers. The table came from immunoSEQ multiplex PCR; TCRdb's copy has only in-frame clones and leaves some out. The top ten hold roughly 0.26% of the sample, which has 60,000 to 100,000 clones, around 86% seen once. The sequences come from CD4+ or CD8+ T cells sorted from blood, collected in a trial of the OX40 agonist ivuxolimab. The origin of the receptors is an adult with an advanced solid tumor such as melanoma, head and neck, liver or kidney cancer.

V gene TRBV9 combines with J gene TRBJ2-3; 9 bases agree with TRBD2. Germline V lookup: CDR1 SGDLS, CDR2 YYNGEE. The CDR3 totals 15 residues. V shed 8 bases, J shed 1 base, and the junction held 8 bases outside the gene matches. This CDR3 reads CASSSGNGGTDTQYF. The CDR3 DNA reads as TGTGCCAGTTCTAGCGGGAATGGGGGCACAGATACGCAGTATTTT.

The chain joins TRBV5-8 to TRBJ1-1, with D possibly matching TRBD1 (6 bases). V dropped 2 bases and J dropped 4 bases, with 18 bases sitting between them. Germline V gene lookup returns CDR1 SGHTS and CDR2 YDEGEE. The CDR3 runs 16 residues. In DNA form, the CDR3 reads TGTGCCAGCAGCTTTCCCCCGGGACAAGGAACCACTGAAGCTTTCTTT. Protein product: CASSFPPGQGTTEAFF. The full variable domain, with the rest looked up from reference TRBV5-8 and TRBJ1-1, is EAGVTQSPTHLIKTRGQQATLRCSPISGHTSVYWYQQALGLGLQFLLWYDEGEERNRGNFPPRFSGRQFPNYSSELNVNALELEDSALYLCASSFPPGQGTTEAFFGQGTRLTVV.

This chain joins TRBV28 and TRBJ1-1, with 9 positions matching TRBD1. V gave up 0 bases and J gave up 1 base; unmatched junction bases: 6. The CDR3 length is 17 residues. In germline, CDR1 is MDHEN, CDR2 SYDVKM. CDR3 region: CASSLWGQGRGNTEAFF. For the CDR3, the DNA is TGTGCCAGCAGTTTATGGGGACAGGGAAGGGGGAACACTGAAGCTTTCTTT.

This sequence joins TRBV10-3 and TRBJ2-1; TRBD2 matches 7 bases. CDR1 is ENHRY and CDR2 is SYGVKD in the germline V gene. With V trimmed by 8 bases and J by 0 bases, 1 base remained unmatched. The CDR3 spans 13 residues. CDR3 bases: TGTGCCATCGGCGGGAGCTCCTACAATGAGCAGTTCTTC. This translates into CAIGGSSYNEQFF.

The chain combines TRBV2 with TRBJ2-4, with a weak D call TRBD2 (6 bases). Trimming pared 6 bases from V and 0 bases from J, leaving 30 bases between. The CDR3 covers 21 residues. From germline, CDR1 is SNHLY and CDR2 FYNNEI. The DNA of the CDR3 is TGTGCCAGCAGAACCTTTGGCGGGACGGACACAAGGAGACTAGCCAAAAACATTCAGTACTTC. Protein product: CASRTFGGTDTRRLAKNIQYF.

The J gene is TRBJ2-7, the V gene TRBV14; tentatively, D is TRBD2 (6 bases). Between the trimmed V and J ends, which lost 5 bases and 6 bases, there was a span of 20 bases. CDR1 SGHDN and CDR2 FVKESK come from the germline V gene. The CDR3 runs to 15 residues. CDR3 DNA sequence: TGTGCCAGCAGCATTAGGACTACGGTTCCTGTCGAGCAGTACTTC. The encoded protein is CASSIRTTVPVEQYF. Full variable domain (missing parts from reference TRBV14 and TRBJ2-7): EAGVTQFPSHSVIEKGQTVTLRCDPISGHDNLYWYRRVMGKEIKFLLHFVKESKQDESGMPNNRFLAERTGGTYSTLKVQPAELEDSGVYFCASSIRTTVPVEQYFGPGTRLTVT.

On this clone: Other DNA sequences from this sample encode an identical CDR3 as well. This chain uses TRBV5-1 with TRBJ1-3; D gene uncertain. V lost 5 bases, J lost 0 bases, and 9 bases lay in between. Germline V gene lookup returns CDR1 SGHRS and CDR2 YFSETQ. This CDR3 has 14 amino acids. CDR3 residues: CASSEGPSGNTIYF. DNA for the CDR3: TGCGCCAGCAGTGAAGGGCCCTCTGGAAACACCATATATTTT.

This chain uses TRBV5-1 with TRBJ2-1; D possibly corresponds to TRBD2 (6 bases). CDR3 size: 16 residues. The ends were cut back, 0 bases at V and 5 bases at J, with 15 bases in the middle. CDR1 is SGHRS, CDR2 YFSETQ, per germline. In DNA form, the CDR3 reads TGCGCCAGCAGCTTGGGTGGGGGGACCTATAACAATGAGCAGTTCTTC. Amino acid sequence: CASSLGGGTYNNEQFF. The full variable domain, completed using reference TRBV5-1 and TRBJ2-1, is KAGVTQTPRYLIKTRGQQVTLSCSPISGHRSVSWYQQTPGQGLQFLFEYFSETQRNKGNFPGRFSGRQFSNSRSEMNVSTLELGDSALYLCASSLGGGTYNNEQFFGPGTRLTVL.